This T cell receptor beta chain was sequenced in a study of blood T cell repertoires in COVID-19. In assigning cohorts, the study relied on participant-reported clinical history. This clone was seen only a few times. V lost 5 bases and J 3 bases, leaving 16 bases between the germline ends. Germline values: CDR1 GTSNPN, CDR2 SVGIG (reference sequence). The CDR3 loop spans 15 amino acids. The assay was immunoSEQ multiplex PCR, and TCRdb's table has in-frame clones only and misses some. The sample holds 150,000 to 200,000 clones; 88% are singletons and the top ten take roughly 9%. The sample taken for sequencing was PBMCs or T cells enriched from blood (not recorded which). This TCR was recovered from a woman aged 18-29 years who had recovered from COVID-19. V is TRBV30 and J is TRBJ2-2, with TRBD1 as a possible D gene (6 bases). This CDR3 is CAWLSWGHYTGELFF. The DNA for the CDR3 is TGTGCCTGGCTTTCTTGGGGGCATTACACCGGGGAGCTGTTTTTT.